A single T cell receptor (beta chain) is shown here with its context. Original data processing: Estimation of nucleated cell counts was performed using reference gene primer amplification. Clones were read by immunoSEQ multiplex PCR, and TCRdb kept only the in-frame ones, dropping some. Clone size and the V and J calls come from that table; the DNA yielded D and trimming. The sample has 350,000 to 550,000 clones, around 89% seen once; the top ten hold 4% to 4.5%. This entry is derived from a study of blood T cell repertoires in COVID-19. Study information: Material from acute and convalescent COVID-19 was sourced from the United States, Italy and Spain.

This CDR3 is 16 amino acids long. V was shortened by 6 bases and J by 1 base, with 18 bases between the two germline ends. Germline CDR1 SNHLY, CDR2 FYNNEI. The sequence derives from a woman aged 25 to 45 with acute or convalescent COVID-19. V and J are TRBV2 and TRBJ1-1; no clear D. The sample taken for sequencing was peripheral blood. CDR3 coding DNA: TGTGCCAGCAGGACCCGGTCCGGCGCGGCGAACACTGAAGCTTTCTTT. Translated, it gives CASRTRSGAANTEAFF. Together with reference TRBV2 and TRBJ1-1, the CDR3 gives the full variable domain: EPEVTQTPSHQVTQMGQEVILRCVPISNHLYFYWYRQILGQKVEFLVSFYNNEISEKSEIFDDQFSVERPDGSNFTLKIRSTKLEDSAMYFCASRTRSGAANTEAFFGQGTRLTVV.